This T cell receptor (beta chain) was observed in a study of cytomegalovirus exposure and HLA in healthy donors. Study at large: A previous analysis identified 95 million to 130 million unique TCR beta sequences derived from around 200 million T cells.

The primer mix had 60 Vbeta and 13 Jbeta primers. Only in-frame clones appear in the TCRdb table, and some are missing; sequencing was by immunoSEQ multiplex PCR. The repertoire holds about 140,000 clones, with approximately 82% as singletons. CDR3 length: 15 residues. Germline assignment: CDR1 SGDLS and CDR2 YYNGEE. V was cut by 2 bases and J by 2 bases, with 14 bases left in between. The sequenced sample was PBMCs. The origin of this receptor is a man aged 40-49 years in good health and CMV-seronegative. The chain carries TRBV9 and TRBJ2-7; TRBD2 is a possible D gene (7 bases). CDR3 DNA: TGTGCCAGCAGCGTCTCGGGGGGCCGGGCCTACGAGCAGTACTTC. This translates into CASSVSGGRAYEQYF. Complete variable domain (other parts from reference TRBV9 and TRBJ2-7): DSGVTQTPKHLITATGQRVTLRCSPRSGDLSVYWYQQSLDQGLQFLIQYYNGEERAKGNILERFSAQQFPDLHSELNLSSLELGDSALYFCASSVSGGRAYEQYFGPGTRLTVT.